This TCR beta chain was retrieved from a study of blood T cells in healthy people across ages. Each sample used at least 7 million PBMCs. Together with a sample-barcoded 5' primer, a J-beta primer mix was included in a second PCR lasting about 6 to 12 cycles. Sequencing yielded, for each sample, at least 2.5 million paired-end reads carrying CDR3. TCRdb re-derived calls from the 5' RACE reads in MiXCR, one entry per CDR3 protein. This table holds some 1.8 million distinct CDR3 sequences, around 42% found once. The V end was cut by 7 bases, the J end by 7 bases, with 14 bases between. CDR3 length equals 13 residues. The germline V gene has CDR1 DFQATT and CDR2 SNEGSKA (reference sequence).

Sequenced input: blood. V is TRBV20-1 and J is TRBJ1-6, with D hard to call. This TCR was recovered from a human donor in good health. CDR3 in DNA: TGCAGTGTATTAGGAACGGAAAATTCACCCCTCCACTTT. This encodes CSVLGTENSPLHF.